These 17 T cell receptor beta chains were all obtained from the same sample, sequenced in a study of neurological immune-mediated disorders. In TCRdb, the 5' RACE reads were re-called with MiXCR into one record per CDR3 protein. The sample gives tens of thousands of distinct CDR3 sequences, around 10% of which show up once; around 1.8% is in the top ten. The sequenced sample was PBMCs. The source of these receptors is a man between 40 and 49 years old in good health.

This clonotype occurred many times. This sequence joins TRBV27 and TRBJ1-4, with unresolved D. CDR3 size: 14 residues. The germline V gene has CDR1 MNHEY and CDR2 SMNVEV (reference sequence). Trimming took off 6 bases at V and 5 bases at J, with 13 bases between the two ends. In DNA form, the CDR3 reads TGTGCCAGCAGACATACAGAGGAGAATGAAAAACTGTTTTTT. Protein product: CASRHTEENEKLFF.

There are a few counts of this clonotype. One junction end disagrees with the germline gene, perhaps due to a read error. This rearrangement joins TRBV12-3 or TRBV12-4 to TRBJ1-2; 9 nucleotides line up with TRBD1. The CDR3 sequence is 15 residues long. DNA for the CDR3: TGTGTCAGCAGTCCTACCGGGACAGGGCTCTATGGCTACACCTTC. It encodes CVSSPTGTGLYGYTF.

The table lists this clonotype with many counts. This chain links TRBV10-3 with TRBJ1-2; perhaps TRBD1 as D (5 bases). With 4 bases removed from V and 3 bases from J, the gap between germline ends came to 9 bases. The CDR3 contains 13 residues. From germline, CDR1 is ENHRY and CDR2 SYGVKD. The CDR3 protein is CAISAEGYYGYTF. The CDR3 bases are TGTGCCATCAGTGCCGAGGGGTACTATGGCTACACCTTC.

This clonotype was found many times. The chain employs TRBV21-1 and TRBJ2-5; TRBD1 is taken as the D call from the table, unchecked against the DNA. TRBV21-1 is a known pseudogene. The CDR3 totals 13 residues. For the CDR3, the DNA is TGTGCCGAGCACCGGGACACATCAGAGACCCAGTACTTC. It codes for CAEHRDTSETQYF.

The sample holds many counts of this clonotype. The V and J genes are TRBV12-3 or TRBV12-4 and TRBJ2-2, with D possibly matching TRBD2 (7 bases). V was shortened by 3 bases and J by 10 bases, with 21 bases between the two germline ends. There are 16 residues in the CDR3. The CDR3 DNA follows: TGTGCCAGCAGTTTTTACGGGGGGCCGAGGTCCGTGGAGCTGTTTTTT. Its protein is CASSFYGGPRSVELFF.

This chain uses TRBV5-6 with TRBJ2-4, with D perhaps matching TRBD1 (6 bases). Germline lookup yields CDR1 SGHDT and CDR2 YYEEEE. This CDR3 is built from 16 residues. V was trimmed by 1 base and J by 5 bases, leaving 16 bases between them. In DNA, the CDR3 is TGTGCCAGCAGCTTGAACCCCTCAGGGGCAGAAAACATTCAGTACTTC. Protein sequence: CASSLNPSGAENIQYF.

This clonotype showed up many times. The V gene is TRBV5-5, the J gene TRBJ1-5; possibly TRBD1 for D (6 bases). V was pared by 1 base and J by 6 bases, with 11 bases between. The CDR3 has 14 amino acids. Germline CDR1 is SGHKS and CDR2 is YYEKEE (reference sequence). The CDR3 DNA follows: TGTGCCAGCAGCTTGTTGGGGGGCGGTCAGCCCCAGCATTTT. Protein product: CASSLLGGGQPQHF. Combining the CDR3 with reference TRBV5-5 and TRBJ1-5 gives the whole variable domain DAGVTQSPTHLIKTRGQQVTLRCSPISGHKSVSWYQQVLGQGPQFIFQYYEKEERGRGNFPDRFSARQFPNYSSELNVNALLLGDSALYLCASSLLGGGQPQHFGDGTRLSIL.

Many counts were recorded for this clonotype. The chain recombines TRBV5-1 with TRBJ1-1; 7 nucleotides match TRBD1. Germline V CDR1 and CDR2: SGHRS, YFSETQ. The junction had 9 bases not matched to a gene; V was cut back by 2 bases and J by 11 bases. This CDR3 has 13 residues. Written as DNA, the CDR3 is TGCGCCAGCAGCTTACGACAGGGCCCTGGGGCTTTCTTT. Translation gives CASSLRQGPGAFF.

This clonotype was recorded at least ten times. This sequence joins TRBV20-1 and TRBJ2-7; TRBD2 is a possible D gene (6 bases). The germline CDR1 and CDR2 sequences are DFQATT and SNEGSKA (reference sequence). The CDR3 spans 14 residues. V lost 3 bases and J lost 0, with 12 bases in between. The DNA for the CDR3 is TGCAGTGCTAGTGGTGGGGGGACCTCCTACGAGCAGTACTTC. Translating gives CSASGGGTSYEQYF.

V and J are TRBV2 and TRBJ1-2, with a weak D call TRBD1 (5 bases). The CDR3 is made up of 14 amino acids. CDR1 is SNHLY, CDR2 FYNNEI, per germline. Trimming cost V 5 bases and J 4 bases, with 14 bases left between them. The CDR3 sequence is CASSMDTASYGYTF. The DNA for the CDR3 is TGTGCCAGCAGTATGGACACCGCCTCCTATGGCTACACCTTC.

This clonotype was seen ten or more times. V gene TRBV27 combines with J gene TRBJ1-3; tentative D call: TRBD1 (5 bases). The CDR3 is 20 amino acids. Trimming removed 3 bases at V and 0 bases at J, with 24 bases between. The germline V gene encodes CDR1 MNHEY and CDR2 SMNVEV (reference sequence). The CDR3 sequence is CASSLTGQGNRKSSGNTIYF. The CDR3 nucleotides read TGTGCCAGCAGTTTGACGGGCCAGGGCAACCGTAAATCCTCTGGAAACACCATATATTTT.

This clonotype was found many times. The chain links TRBV7-2 to TRBJ2-5, with 9 bases aligning to TRBD2. Germline V gene sequence: CDR1 SGHTA, CDR2 FQGNSA. J was trimmed by 3 bases and V by 0 bases; bases with no gene match: 5. The CDR3 has 16 amino acids. Here the CDR3 reads CASSLASGSGEETQYF. CDR3 bases: TGTGCCAGCAGCTTAGCTAGCGGGAGTGGGGAAGAGACCCAGTACTTC. Drawing the rest from reference TRBV7-2 and TRBJ2-5, the complete variable domain is GAGVSQSPSNKVTEKGKDVELRCDPISGHTALYWYRQSLGQGLEFLIYFQGNSAPDKSGLPSDRFSAERTGGSVSTLTIQRTQQEDSAVYLCASSLASGSGEETQYFGPGTRLLVL.

The table lists this clonotype with many counts. The chain uses TRBV20-1 and TRBJ2-3; D is unresolved. This CDR3 is 16 amino acids long. V dropped 5 bases and J dropped 0 bases, with 18 bases sitting between them. CDR1 is DFQATT and CDR2 is SNEGSKA in the germline V gene (reference sequence). The CDR3 spells CSASTRPRPSTDTQYF. The CDR3 DNA sequence: TGCAGTGCTTCTACCCGGCCCCGTCCCAGCACAGATACGCAGTATTTT.

The sample holds many counts of this clonotype. The chain links TRBV5-1 to TRBJ2-1, with 10 bases fitting TRBD2. Germline V CDR1 and CDR2: SGHRS, YFSETQ. This CDR3 spans 15 amino acids. Trimming removed 0 bases from V and 7 bases from J; junction bases left unmatched: 4. CDR3 region: CASSLEASGSNEQFF. The DNA of the CDR3 is TGCGCCAGCAGCTTGGAAGCTAGCGGGAGTAATGAGCAGTTCTTC.

At least ten counts were recorded for this clonotype. J is TRBJ2-5 and V is TRBV25-1; weak D call: TRBD1 (6 bases). The CDR3 runs to 12 residues. The V end lost 10 bases, the J end lost 0 bases, and 9 bases lay between the germline ends. Germline assignment: CDR1 MGHDK and CDR2 SYGVNS. The CDR3, as DNA: TGTGCCACCCAGGGGTACCAAGAGACCCAGTACTTC. The encoded protein is CATQGYQETQYF.

This chain uses TRBV2 with TRBJ2-1; TRBD1 agrees at 9 bases. The V gene end was trimmed by 6 bases and the J gene end by 8 bases; junction bases not matched to a gene: 11. This CDR3 has 15 residues. Germline CDR1 SNHLY, CDR2 FYNNEI. CDR3 in DNA: TGTGCCAGCAGCCCGTGGGGACAGGGAGTGTATGAGCAGTTCTTC. This codes for CASSPWGQGVYEQFF.

This clonotype was counted ten times or more. The chain uses TRBV5-1 and TRBJ2-7; 9 positions agree with TRBD1. Germline assignment: CDR1 SGHRS and CDR2 YFSETQ. V dropped 0 bases and J dropped 1; count of bases not matched to a gene: 5. The CDR3 contains 16 residues. CDR3 residues: CASSLGTGTGSYEQYF. CDR3 coding DNA: TGCGCCAGCAGCTTGGGAACCGGGACAGGGTCCTACGAGCAGTACTTC.